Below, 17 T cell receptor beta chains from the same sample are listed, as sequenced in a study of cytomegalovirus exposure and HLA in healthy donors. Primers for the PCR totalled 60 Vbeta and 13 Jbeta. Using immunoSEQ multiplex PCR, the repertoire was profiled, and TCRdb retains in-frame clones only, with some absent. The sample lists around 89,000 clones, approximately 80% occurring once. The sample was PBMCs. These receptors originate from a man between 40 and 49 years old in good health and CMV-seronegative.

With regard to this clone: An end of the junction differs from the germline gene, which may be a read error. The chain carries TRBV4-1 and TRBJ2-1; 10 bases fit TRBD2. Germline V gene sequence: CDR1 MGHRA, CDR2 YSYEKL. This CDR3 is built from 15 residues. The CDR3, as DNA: TGCGCCAGCAGCCAAGATCGGGGGGCTAGCGGGAGTAGGATCTTC. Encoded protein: CASSQDRGASGSRIF.

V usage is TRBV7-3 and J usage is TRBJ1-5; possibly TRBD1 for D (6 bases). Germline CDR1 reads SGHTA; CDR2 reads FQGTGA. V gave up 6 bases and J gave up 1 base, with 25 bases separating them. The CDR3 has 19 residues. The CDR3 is CASRTRGIYRAQSNQPQHF. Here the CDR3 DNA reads TGTGCCAGCAGAACAAGAGGGATTTACAGGGCCCAAAGCAATCAGCCCCAGCATTTT.

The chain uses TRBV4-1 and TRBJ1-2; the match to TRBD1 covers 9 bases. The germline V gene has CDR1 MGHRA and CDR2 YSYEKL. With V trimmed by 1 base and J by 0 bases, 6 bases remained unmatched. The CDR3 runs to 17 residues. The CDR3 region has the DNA TGCGCCAGCAGCCAAGGACAGGGGGGCCCAGCTAACTATGGCTACACCTTC. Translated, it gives CASSQGQGGPANYGYTF.

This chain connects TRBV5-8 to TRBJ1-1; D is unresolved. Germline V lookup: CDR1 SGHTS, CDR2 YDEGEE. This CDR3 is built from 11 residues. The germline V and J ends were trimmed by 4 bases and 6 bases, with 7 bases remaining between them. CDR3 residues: CASSLFAEAFF. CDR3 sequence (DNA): TGTGCCAGCAGCCTGTTCGCTGAAGCTTTCTTT.

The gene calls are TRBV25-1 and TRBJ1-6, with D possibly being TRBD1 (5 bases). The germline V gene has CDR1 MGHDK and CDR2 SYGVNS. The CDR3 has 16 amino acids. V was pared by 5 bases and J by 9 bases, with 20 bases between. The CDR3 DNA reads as TGTGCCAGCAGTCTCGCGACAGCTTTCTGGGGTTCACCCCTCCACTTT. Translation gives CASSLATAFWGSPLHF.

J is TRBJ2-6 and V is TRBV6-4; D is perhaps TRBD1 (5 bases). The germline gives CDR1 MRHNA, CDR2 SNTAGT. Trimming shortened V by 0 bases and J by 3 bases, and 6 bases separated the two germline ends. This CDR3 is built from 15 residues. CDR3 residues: CASSDSGDGANVLTF. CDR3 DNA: TGTGCCAGCAGTGACTCAGGGGATGGGGCCAACGTCCTGACTTTC.

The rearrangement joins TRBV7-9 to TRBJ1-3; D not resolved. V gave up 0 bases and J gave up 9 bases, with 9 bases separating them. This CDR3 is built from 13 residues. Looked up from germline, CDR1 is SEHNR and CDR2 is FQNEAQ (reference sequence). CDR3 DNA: TGTGCCAGCAGCTTAGCAGTGGAGGTCACCATATATTTT. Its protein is CASSLAVEVTIYF.

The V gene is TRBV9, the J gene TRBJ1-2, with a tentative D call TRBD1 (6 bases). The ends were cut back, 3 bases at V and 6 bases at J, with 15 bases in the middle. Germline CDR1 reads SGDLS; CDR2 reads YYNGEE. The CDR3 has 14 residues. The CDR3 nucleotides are TGTGCCAGCAGCGCTATGTCAGGGGCTGATGGCTACACCTTC. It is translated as CASSAMSGADGYTF.

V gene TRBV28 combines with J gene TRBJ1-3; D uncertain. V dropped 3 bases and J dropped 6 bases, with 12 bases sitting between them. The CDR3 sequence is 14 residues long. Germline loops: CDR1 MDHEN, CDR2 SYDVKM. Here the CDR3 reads CASSFRGLENTIYF. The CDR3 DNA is TGTGCCAGCAGTTTTAGAGGGCTTGAAAACACCATATATTTT.

CDR3 in amino acids: CASSWGPVAGYTF. CDR3 nucleotide sequence: TGTGCCAGCAGTTGGGGCCCTGTGGCGGGCTACACCTTC. The rearrangement uses TRBV27 and TRBJ1-2; D is perhaps TRBD1 (5 bases). Trimming left V 4 bases short and J 8 bases short, with 14 bases between. The length of the CDR3 is 13 residues. Looked up from germline, CDR1 is MNHEY and CDR2 is SMNVEV (reference sequence).

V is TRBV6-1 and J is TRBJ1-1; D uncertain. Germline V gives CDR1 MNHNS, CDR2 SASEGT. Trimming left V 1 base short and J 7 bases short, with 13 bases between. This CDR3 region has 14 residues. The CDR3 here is CASSEGSWQNEAFF. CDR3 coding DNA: TGTGCCAGCAGTGAAGGGAGTTGGCAGAATGAAGCTTTCTTT.

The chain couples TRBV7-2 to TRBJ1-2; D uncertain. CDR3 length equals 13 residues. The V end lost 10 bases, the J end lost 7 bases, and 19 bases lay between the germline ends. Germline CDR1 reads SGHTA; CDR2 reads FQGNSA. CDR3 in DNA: TGTGCCAACCCGAGAGAGGGTATGGGTGGCTACACCTTC. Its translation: CANPREGMGGYTF.

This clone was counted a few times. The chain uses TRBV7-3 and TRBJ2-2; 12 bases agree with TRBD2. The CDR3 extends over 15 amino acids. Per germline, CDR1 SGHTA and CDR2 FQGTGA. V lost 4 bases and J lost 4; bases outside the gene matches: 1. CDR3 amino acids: CASSSTSGSTGELFF. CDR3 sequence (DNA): TGTGCCAGCAGCTCGACTAGCGGGAGCACCGGGGAGCTGTTTTTT.

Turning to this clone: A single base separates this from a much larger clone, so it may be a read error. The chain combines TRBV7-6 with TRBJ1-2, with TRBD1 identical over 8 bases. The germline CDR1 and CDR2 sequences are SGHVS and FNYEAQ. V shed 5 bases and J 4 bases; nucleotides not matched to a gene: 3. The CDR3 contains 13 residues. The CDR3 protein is CASSPTGGYGYTF. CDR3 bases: TGTGCCAGCAGCCCCACAGGGGGCTATGGCTACACCTTC.

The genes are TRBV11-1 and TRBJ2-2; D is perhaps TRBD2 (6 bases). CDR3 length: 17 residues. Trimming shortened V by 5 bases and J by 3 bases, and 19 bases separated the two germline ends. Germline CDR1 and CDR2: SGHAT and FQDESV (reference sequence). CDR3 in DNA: TGTGCCAGCAGCCTCCGGGAGTATGGGGATGACACCGGGGAGCTGTTTTTT. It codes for CASSLREYGDDTGELFF.

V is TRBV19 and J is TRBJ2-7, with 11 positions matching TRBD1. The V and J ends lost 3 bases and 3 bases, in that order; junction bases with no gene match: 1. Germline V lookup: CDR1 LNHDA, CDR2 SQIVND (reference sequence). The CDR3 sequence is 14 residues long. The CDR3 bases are TGTGCCAGTAGTATCGGGACAGGGGGCTACGAGCAGTACTTC. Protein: CASSIGTGGYEQYF. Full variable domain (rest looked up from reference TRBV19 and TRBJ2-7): DGGITQSPKYLFRKEGQNVTLSCEQNLNHDAMYWYRQDPGQGLRLIYYSQIVNDFQKGDIAEGYSVSREKKESFPLTVTSAQKNPTAFYLCASSIGTGGYEQYFGPGTRLTVT.

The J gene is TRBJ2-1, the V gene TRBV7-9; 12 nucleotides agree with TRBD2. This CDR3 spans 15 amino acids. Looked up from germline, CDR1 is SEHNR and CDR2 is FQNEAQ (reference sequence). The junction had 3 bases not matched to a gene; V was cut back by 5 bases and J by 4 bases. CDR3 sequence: CASSTGLAGYNEQFF. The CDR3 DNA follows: TGTGCCAGCAGCACGGGACTAGCGGGTTACAATGAGCAGTTCTTC.